This T cell receptor beta chain originates from a study of cytomegalovirus exposure and HLA in healthy donors. Study results and caveats: Follow-up analysis later connected one missense variant in DCLRE1C with trimming of TCR beta V- and J-genes.

Concerning this clone itself: Its antigen is currently unknown.

With 60 Vbeta and 13 Jbeta primers, the PCR was carried out. Clones were read by immunoSEQ multiplex PCR, and TCRdb kept only the in-frame ones, dropping some. The sample lists about 160,000 clones, around four fifths occurring once. This CDR3 contains 16 residues. Germline lookup yields CDR1 SGHTA and CDR2 FQGNSA. Trimming cost V 2 bases and J 1 base, with 9 bases left between them. The V gene is TRBV7-2, the J gene TRBJ2-6, with D unresolved. Sequencing input: PBMCs. The receptor comes from a woman in her forties or fifties in good health and CMV-seronegative. CDR3 sequence reads: CASSLSPGSGANVLTF. The CDR3 nucleotides are TGTGCCAGCAGCTTATCCCCAGGATCTGGGGCCAACGTCCTGACTTTC.